This record looks at one TCR beta chain sequence and its context. This specimen belongs to a study of blood T cell repertoires in COVID-19. Per the original methods: Researchers report that nucleated cell counts were estimated from reference gene primer amplification. Libraries were prepared by immunoSEQ multiplex PCR; TCRdb keeps only in-frame clonotypes and omits some of them. The V and J calls and clone size are taken from that table; D and trimming were inferred from the DNA. In the table there are fewer than 130,000 clones, 70% to 80% of which are singletons. CDR1 and CDR2 from the germline V gene are KGHDR and SFDVKD. V lost 3 bases, J lost 2 bases, and 8 bases stayed unmatched. This CDR3 contains 17 residues.

The sequence came from a woman aged 55-70 years with acute or convalescent COVID-19. The rearrangement joins TRBV24-1 to TRBJ2-1, with TRBD1 identical over 8 bases. Sequenced input: peripheral blood. DNA of the CDR3: TGTGCCACCAGTGATGTCCGAGACAGGGGACCCTACAATGAGCAGTTCTTC. Translation gives CATSDVRDRGPYNEQFF.